The sequence of this T cell receptor (beta chain) was determined in a study of yellow fever vaccine responses in identical twins. MiXCR, applied by TCRdb to the RT-PCR reads, yields one record per CDR3 protein. Among 13,000 or so distinct CDR3 sequences listed, approximately 84% were seen once. Sample: T cells from blood (PBMCs), unsorted or a sorted subset (not recorded which), taken before or after yellow fever vaccination (not recorded which). The receptor was isolated from a woman in her late teens or twenties who received the yellow fever vaccine.

In DNA, the CDR3 is TGCGCCAGCAGCTTGGAAGGTCGGGGGGCAGATACGCAGTATTTT. Translating it yields CASSLEGRGADTQYF. The V call is TRBV5-1, the J call TRBJ2-3; 7 bases line up with TRBD2. CDR1 and CDR2 from the germline V gene are SGHRS and YFSETQ. The trim removed 0 bases at V and 4 bases at J, leaving 5 bases unmatched. The CDR3 length is 15 residues.